This is a list of T cell receptor beta chains from one sample in a study of T cells expressing NK-cell markers. TCRdb re-called the 5' RACE reads; one entry per CDR3 protein, DNA not given. This table lists about 540,000 distinct CDR3 sequences. Sample: blood T cells: a sorted CD56 or NKG2C T cell subset, CD4+ or CD8+ T cells, or bulk PBMC T cells (not recorded which). The receptors were sampled from a man between 18 and 35 years old in good health. The CDR3 runs from the conserved cysteine through the conserved F or W. The order of the fields is CDR3 protein, V gene, CDR3 length, J gene.

cdr3_aa: CASSPGPASYNEQFF
v_call: TRBV14
cdr3_length: 15
j_call: TRBJ2-1

cdr3_aa: CASSLWDSHGNQPQHF
v_call: TRBV5-1
cdr3_length: 16
j_call: TRBJ1-5

cdr3_aa: CATQGQPQETQYF
v_call: TRBV19
cdr3_length: 13
j_call: TRBJ2-5

cdr3_aa: CATSRDPLAGSSYNEQFF
v_call: TRBV15
cdr3_length: 18
j_call: TRBJ2-1

cdr3_aa: CASSGLRNYGYTF
v_call: TRBV11-1
cdr3_length: 13
j_call: TRBJ1-2

cdr3_aa: CASSETVGNQPQHF
v_call: TRBV6-4
cdr3_length: 14
j_call: TRBJ1-5

cdr3_aa: CASTPWGAGSEQYF
v_call: TRBV6-2/TRBV6-3
cdr3_length: 14
j_call: TRBJ2-7

cdr3_aa: CASISSVTYEQYF
v_call: TRBV6-1
cdr3_length: 13
j_call: TRBJ2-7

cdr3_aa: CASRRTSGPDTQYF
v_call: TRBV7-8
cdr3_length: 14
j_call: TRBJ2-3

cdr3_aa: CASSKGTSGRYEQYF
v_call: TRBV25-1
cdr3_length: 15
j_call: TRBJ2-7

cdr3_aa: CASRPEGHKQYF
v_call: TRBV6-6
cdr3_length: 12
j_call: TRBJ2-7

cdr3_aa: CATGRQGRTEAFF
v_call: TRBV12-3/TRBV12-4
cdr3_length: 13
j_call: TRBJ1-1

cdr3_aa: CAIGRASANEQFF
v_call: TRBV10-3
cdr3_length: 13
j_call: TRBJ2-1

cdr3_aa: CASSPRRGRENTGELFF
v_call: TRBV5-1
cdr3_length: 17
j_call: TRBJ2-2

cdr3_aa: CSVDTGVFLDGYTF
v_call: TRBV29-1
cdr3_length: 14
j_call: TRBJ1-2

cdr3_aa: CAIKSPGQFPDTQYF
v_call: TRBV10-3
cdr3_length: 15
j_call: TRBJ2-3

cdr3_aa: CASSTHWTSGRADTQYF
v_call: TRBV12-3/TRBV12-4
cdr3_length: 17
j_call: TRBJ2-3

cdr3_aa: CATSDSGTDEAFF
v_call: TRBV24-1
cdr3_length: 13
j_call: TRBJ1-1

cdr3_aa: CSARDRVAGELFF
v_call: TRBV20-1
cdr3_length: 13
j_call: TRBJ2-2

cdr3_aa: CATSEGQNQPQHF
v_call: TRBV15
cdr3_length: 13
j_call: TRBJ1-5

cdr3_aa: CSATDQAGIEQFF
v_call: TRBV20-1
cdr3_length: 13
j_call: TRBJ2-1

cdr3_aa: CASSQRGHNIQYF
v_call: TRBV3-1
cdr3_length: 13
j_call: TRBJ2-4

cdr3_aa: CSVGKGLNTEAFF
v_call: TRBV29-1
cdr3_length: 13
j_call: TRBJ1-1

cdr3_aa: CASSLNPGGNNYGYTF
v_call: TRBV13
cdr3_length: 16
j_call: TRBJ1-2

cdr3_aa: CAIREGTLTDTQYF
v_call: TRBV10-3
cdr3_length: 14
j_call: TRBJ2-3

cdr3_aa: CASSLGEYPKEETQYF
v_call: TRBV5-1
cdr3_length: 16
j_call: TRBJ2-5

cdr3_aa: CASSRSSVQYF
v_call: TRBV6-6
cdr3_length: 11
j_call: TRBJ2-7

cdr3_aa: CSAKDGGFTSSYNEQFF
v_call: TRBV20-1
cdr3_length: 17
j_call: TRBJ2-1

cdr3_aa: CASSQDMTATNEKLFF
v_call: TRBV4-3
cdr3_length: 16
j_call: TRBJ1-4